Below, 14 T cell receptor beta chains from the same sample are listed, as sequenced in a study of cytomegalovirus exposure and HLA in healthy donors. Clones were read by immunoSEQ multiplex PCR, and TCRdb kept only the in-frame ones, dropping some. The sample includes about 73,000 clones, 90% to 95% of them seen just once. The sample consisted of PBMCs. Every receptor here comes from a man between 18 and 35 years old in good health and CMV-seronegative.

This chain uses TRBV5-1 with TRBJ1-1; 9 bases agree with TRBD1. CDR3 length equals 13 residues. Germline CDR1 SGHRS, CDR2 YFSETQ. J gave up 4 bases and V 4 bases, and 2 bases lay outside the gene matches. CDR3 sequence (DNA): TGCGCCAGCAGCCAGACAGGGGGCACTGAAGCTTTCTTT. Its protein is CASSQTGGTEAFF.

The CDR3 sequence: CASSRTLDTQYF. CDR3 nucleotide sequence: TGTGCCAGCAGCCGGACTCTAGATACGCAGTATTTT. J is TRBJ2-3 and V is TRBV7-9; tentative D call: TRBD2 (5 bases). The CDR3 length is 12 residues. The germline gives CDR1 SEHNR, CDR2 FQNEAQ (reference sequence). The V and J ends lost 5 bases and 5 bases respectively, with 8 bases between them.

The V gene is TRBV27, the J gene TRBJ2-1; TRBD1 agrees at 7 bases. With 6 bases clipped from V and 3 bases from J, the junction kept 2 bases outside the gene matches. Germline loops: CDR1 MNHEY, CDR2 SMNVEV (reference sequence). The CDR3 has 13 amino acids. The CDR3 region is CASRRTGYNEQFF. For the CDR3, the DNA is TGTGCCAGCAGAAGGACAGGCTACAATGAGCAGTTCTTC.

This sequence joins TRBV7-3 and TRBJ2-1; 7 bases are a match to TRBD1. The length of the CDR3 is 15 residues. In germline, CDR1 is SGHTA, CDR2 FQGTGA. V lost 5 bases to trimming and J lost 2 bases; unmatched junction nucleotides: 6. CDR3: CASSPSGTAYNEQFF. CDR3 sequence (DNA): TGTGCCAGCAGCCCCTCCGGGACAGCCTACAATGAGCAGTTCTTC.

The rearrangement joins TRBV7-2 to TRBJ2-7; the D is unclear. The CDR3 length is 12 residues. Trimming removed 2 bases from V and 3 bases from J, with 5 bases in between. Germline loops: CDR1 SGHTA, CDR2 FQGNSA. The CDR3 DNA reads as TGTGCCAGCAGCTTAATCCGCTACGAGCAGTACTTC. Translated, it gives CASSLIRYEQYF. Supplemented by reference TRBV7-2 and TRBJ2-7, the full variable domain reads GAGVSQSPSNKVTEKGKDVELRCDPISGHTALYWYRQSLGQGLEFLIYFQGNSAPDKSGLPSDRFSAERTGGSVSTLTIQRTQQEDSAVYLCASSLIRYEQYFGPGTRLTVT.

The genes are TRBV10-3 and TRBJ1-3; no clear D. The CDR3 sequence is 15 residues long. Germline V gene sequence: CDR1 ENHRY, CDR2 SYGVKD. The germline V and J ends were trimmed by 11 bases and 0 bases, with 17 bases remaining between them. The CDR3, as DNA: TGTGCCCCGAGAGTGGGCACCCTCTCTGGAAACACCATATATTTT. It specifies CAPRVGTLSGNTIYF.

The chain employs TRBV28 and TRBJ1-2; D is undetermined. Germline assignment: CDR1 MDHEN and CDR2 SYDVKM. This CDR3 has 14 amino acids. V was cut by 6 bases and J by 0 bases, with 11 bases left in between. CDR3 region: CASRTPGANYGYTF. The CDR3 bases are TGTGCCAGCAGAACCCCAGGCGCTAACTATGGCTACACCTTC.

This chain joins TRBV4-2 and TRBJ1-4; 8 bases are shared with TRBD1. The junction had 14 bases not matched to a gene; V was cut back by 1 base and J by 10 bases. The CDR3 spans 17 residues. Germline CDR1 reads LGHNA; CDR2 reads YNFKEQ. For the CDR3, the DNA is TGTGCCAGCAGCCAAGGGTTGACTTTGACAGGGGCGGGAAAACTGTTTTTT. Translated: CASSQGLTLTGAGKLFF.

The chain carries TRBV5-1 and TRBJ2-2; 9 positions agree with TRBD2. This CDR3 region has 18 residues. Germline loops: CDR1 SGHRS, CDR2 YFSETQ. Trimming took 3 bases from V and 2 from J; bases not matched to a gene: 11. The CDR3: CASSSGGIAGENTGELFF. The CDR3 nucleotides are TGCGCCAGCAGCTCGGGGGGCATAGCGGGGGAAAACACCGGGGAGCTGTTTTTT.

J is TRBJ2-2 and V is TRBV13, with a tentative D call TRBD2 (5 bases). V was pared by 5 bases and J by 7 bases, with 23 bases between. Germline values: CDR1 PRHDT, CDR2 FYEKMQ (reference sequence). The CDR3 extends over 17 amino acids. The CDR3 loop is CASSRSGSEKTGGELFF. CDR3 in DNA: TGTGCCAGCAGCCGGAGCGGTTCGGAAAAGACTGGCGGGGAGCTGTTTTTT.

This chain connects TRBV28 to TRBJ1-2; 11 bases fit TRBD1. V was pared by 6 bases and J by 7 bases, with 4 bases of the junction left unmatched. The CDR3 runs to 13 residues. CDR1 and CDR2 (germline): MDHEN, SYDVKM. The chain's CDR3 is CASRPGTGGGYTF. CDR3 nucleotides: TGTGCCAGCAGGCCCGGGACAGGGGGTGGCTACACCTTC.

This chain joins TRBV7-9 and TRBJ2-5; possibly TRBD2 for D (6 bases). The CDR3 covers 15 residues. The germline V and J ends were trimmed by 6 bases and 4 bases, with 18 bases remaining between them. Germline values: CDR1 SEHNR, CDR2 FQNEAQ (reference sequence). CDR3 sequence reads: CASSPLRELGETQYF. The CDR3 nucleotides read TGTGCCAGCAGTCCCCTCCGGGAGCTGGGAGAGACCCAGTACTTC.

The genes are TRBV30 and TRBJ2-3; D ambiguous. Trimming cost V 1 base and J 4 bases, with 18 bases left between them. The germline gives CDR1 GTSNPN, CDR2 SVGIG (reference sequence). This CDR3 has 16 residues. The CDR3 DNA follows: TGTGCCTGGAGTGCCCTACAGTCGTTGGGCCCAGATACGCAGTATTTT. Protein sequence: CAWSALQSLGPDTQYF.

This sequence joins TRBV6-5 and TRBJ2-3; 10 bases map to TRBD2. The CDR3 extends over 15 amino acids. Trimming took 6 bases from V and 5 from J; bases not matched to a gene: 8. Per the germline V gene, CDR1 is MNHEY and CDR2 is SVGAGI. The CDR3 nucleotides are TGTGCCAGCAGGGGTCTAGCGGGGGCGAAAGATACGCAGTATTTT. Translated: CASRGLAGAKDTQYF.